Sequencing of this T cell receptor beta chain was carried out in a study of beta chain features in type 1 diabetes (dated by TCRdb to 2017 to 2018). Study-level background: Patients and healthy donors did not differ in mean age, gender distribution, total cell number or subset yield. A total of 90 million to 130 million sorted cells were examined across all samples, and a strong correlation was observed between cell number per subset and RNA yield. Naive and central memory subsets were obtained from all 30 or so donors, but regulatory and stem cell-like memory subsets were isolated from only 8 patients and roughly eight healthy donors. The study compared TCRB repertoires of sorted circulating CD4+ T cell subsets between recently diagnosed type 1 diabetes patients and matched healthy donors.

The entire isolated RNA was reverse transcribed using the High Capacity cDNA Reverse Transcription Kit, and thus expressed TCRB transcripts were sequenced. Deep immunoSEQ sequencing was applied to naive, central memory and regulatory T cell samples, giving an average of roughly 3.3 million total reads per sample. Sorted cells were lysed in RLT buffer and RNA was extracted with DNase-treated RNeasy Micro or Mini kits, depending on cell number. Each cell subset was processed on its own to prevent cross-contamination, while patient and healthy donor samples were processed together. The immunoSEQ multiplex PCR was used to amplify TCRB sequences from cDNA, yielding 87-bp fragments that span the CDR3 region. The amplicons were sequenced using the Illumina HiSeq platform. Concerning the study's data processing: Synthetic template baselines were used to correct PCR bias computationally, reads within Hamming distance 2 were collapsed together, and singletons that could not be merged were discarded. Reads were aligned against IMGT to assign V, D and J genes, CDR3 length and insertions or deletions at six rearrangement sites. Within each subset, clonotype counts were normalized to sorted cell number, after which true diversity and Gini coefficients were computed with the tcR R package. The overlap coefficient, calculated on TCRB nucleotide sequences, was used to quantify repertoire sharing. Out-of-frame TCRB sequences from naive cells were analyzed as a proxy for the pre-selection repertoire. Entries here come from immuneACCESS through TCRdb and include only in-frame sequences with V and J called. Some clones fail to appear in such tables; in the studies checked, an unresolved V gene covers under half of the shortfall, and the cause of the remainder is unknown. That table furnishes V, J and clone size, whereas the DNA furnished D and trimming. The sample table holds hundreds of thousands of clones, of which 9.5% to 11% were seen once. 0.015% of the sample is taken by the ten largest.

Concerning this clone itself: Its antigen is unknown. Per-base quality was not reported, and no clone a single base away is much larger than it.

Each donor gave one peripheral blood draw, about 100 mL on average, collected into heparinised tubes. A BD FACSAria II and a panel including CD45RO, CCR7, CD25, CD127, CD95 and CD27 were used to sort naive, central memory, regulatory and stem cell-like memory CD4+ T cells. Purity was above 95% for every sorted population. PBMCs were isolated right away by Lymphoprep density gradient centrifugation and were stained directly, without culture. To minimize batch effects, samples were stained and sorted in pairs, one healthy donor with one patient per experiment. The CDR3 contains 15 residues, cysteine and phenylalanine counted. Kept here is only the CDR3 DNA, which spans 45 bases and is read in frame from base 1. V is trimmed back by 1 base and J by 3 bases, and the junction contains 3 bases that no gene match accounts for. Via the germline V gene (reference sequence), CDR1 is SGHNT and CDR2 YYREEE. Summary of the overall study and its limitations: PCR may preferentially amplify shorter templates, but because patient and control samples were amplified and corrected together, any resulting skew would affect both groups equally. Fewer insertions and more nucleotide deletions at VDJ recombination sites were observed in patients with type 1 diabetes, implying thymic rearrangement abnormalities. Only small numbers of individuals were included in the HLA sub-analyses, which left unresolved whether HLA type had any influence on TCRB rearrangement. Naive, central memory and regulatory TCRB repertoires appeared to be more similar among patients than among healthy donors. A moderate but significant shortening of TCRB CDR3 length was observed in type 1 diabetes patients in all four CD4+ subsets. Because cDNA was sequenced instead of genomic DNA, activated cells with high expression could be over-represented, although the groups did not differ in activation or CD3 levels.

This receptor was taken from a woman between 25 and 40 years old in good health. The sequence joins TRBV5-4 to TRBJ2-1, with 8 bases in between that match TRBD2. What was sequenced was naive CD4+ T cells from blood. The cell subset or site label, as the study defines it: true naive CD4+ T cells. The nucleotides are TGTGCCAGCAGCTTGAAGCGGGAGAACTACAATGAGCAGTTCTTC. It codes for CASSLKRENYNEQFF.